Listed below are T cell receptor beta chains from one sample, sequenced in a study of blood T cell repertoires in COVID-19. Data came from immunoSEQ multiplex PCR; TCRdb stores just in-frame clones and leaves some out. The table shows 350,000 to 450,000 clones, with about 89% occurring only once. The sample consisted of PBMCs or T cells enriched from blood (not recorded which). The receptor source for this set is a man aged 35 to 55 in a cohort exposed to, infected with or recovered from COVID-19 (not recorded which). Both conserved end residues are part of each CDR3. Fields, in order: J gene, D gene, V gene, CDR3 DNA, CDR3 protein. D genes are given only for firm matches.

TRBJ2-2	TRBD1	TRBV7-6	TGTGCCAGCAGCCAGGGACAGGGGGTCGACACCGGGGAGCTGTTTTTT	CASSQGQGVDTGELFF
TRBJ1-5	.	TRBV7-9	TGTGCCAGCACCCAGGGTATAGACAATCAGCCCCAGCATTTT	CASTQGIDNQPQHF
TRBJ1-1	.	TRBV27	TGTGCCAGCAGCCGACAATCTAACACTGAAGCTTTCTTT	CASSRQSNTEAFF
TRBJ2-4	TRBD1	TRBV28	TGTGCCAGCAGCCTACTTGGGACAGGGGTCGGGTTTGGTGCCAAAAACATTCAGTACTTC	CASSLLGTGVGFGAKNIQYF
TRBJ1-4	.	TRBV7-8	TGTGCCAGCAGCTTAGATCCCGCAACTAATGAAAAACTGTTTTTT	CASSLDPATNEKLFF
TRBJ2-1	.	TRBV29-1	TGCAGCGTTGTGGGTAGCGTGAGCTCCTACAATGAGCAGTTCTTC	CSVVGSVSSYNEQFF
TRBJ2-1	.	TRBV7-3	TGTGCCAGCAACTTACAACAGGGAATTGGTGAGCAGTTCTTC	CASNLQQGIGEQFF
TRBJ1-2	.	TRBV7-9	TGTGCCAGCAGTCCTTCGGCCCAGGGAAGTAATGGCTACACCTTC	CASSPSAQGSNGYTF
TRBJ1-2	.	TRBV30	TGTGCCTGGAGCCTTCTACAGGGCTACACCTTC	CAWSLLQGYTF
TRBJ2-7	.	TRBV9	TGTGCCAGCAGACCCAACGCCGGGAGCTCCTACGAGCAGTACTTC	CASRPNAGSSYEQYF